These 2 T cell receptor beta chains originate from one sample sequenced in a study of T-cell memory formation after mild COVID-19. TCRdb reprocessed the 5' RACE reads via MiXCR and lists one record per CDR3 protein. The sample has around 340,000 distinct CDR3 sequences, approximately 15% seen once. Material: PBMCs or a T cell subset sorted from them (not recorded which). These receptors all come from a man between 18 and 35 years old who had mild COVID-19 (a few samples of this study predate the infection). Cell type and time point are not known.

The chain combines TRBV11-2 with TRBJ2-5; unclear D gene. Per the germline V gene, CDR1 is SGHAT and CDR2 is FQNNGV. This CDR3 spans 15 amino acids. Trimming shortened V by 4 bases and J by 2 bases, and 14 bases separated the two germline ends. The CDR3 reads CASSWARTDQETQYF. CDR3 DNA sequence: TGTGCCAGCAGCTGGGCCCGGACCGATCAAGAGACCCAGTACTTC.

This CDR3 is CSARVVGETQYF. The CDR3 DNA reads as TGCAGTGCTAGAGTGGTTGGGGAGACCCAGTACTTC. This chain uses TRBV20-1 with TRBJ2-5; D remains unclear. Per the germline V gene, CDR1 is DFQATT and CDR2 is SNEGSKA (reference sequence). Trimming pared 1 base from V and 5 bases from J, leaving 8 bases between. This CDR3 spans 12 amino acids.